The entry below gives a single TCR beta chain sequence along with its context. Antigen: not known. The sample comes from a study of T cell responses to AZD1222 COVID-19 vaccine. Germline values: CDR1 SGHRS, CDR2 YFSETQ. Trimming cost V 2 bases and J 5 bases, with 13 bases left between them. The CDR3 is 14 residues long. TCRdb keeps only in-frame clones here, not all; method: immunoSEQ multiplex PCR. The sample yields 150,000 or so clones, about 87% seen once. Study results and limitations: Reportedly, nearly half of unique spike TCRs recognized epitopes outside B.1.351/B.1.1.7 mutations. Most donors were white British, females outnumbered males, and clonal diversity was possibly underestimated. A rise in Spike-specific TCR breadth and depth followed two AZD1222 doses. The study identified only a handful of AZD1222 recipients as seropositive at baseline.

The rearrangement joins TRBV5-1 to TRBJ1-1; possibly TRBD1 for D (6 bases). The sequencing here drew on peripheral blood, taken on day 0 of MenACWY control vaccination. This receptor was obtained from an adult in good health. The CDR3 is CASSFGRGSTEAFF. CDR3 nucleotide sequence: TGCGCCAGCAGCTTCGGCAGGGGATCGACTGAAGCTTTCTTT.